This T cell receptor beta chain stems from a study of Graves' ophthalmopathy and Graves' hyperthyroidism. The sample holds many counts of this clonotype. Germline CDR1 and CDR2: ENHRY and SYGVKD. The CDR3 totals 12 residues. Trimming took off 2 bases at V and 3 bases at J, with 4 bases between the two ends. Using RNA transcripts, the TCR beta CDR3 regions were amplified. RT-PCR with HTBI primers came first, then second-round multiplex PCR. Each CDR3 protein gets one entry after TCRdb re-called the multiplex PCR reads with MiXCR. The sample lists over 500,000 distinct CDR3 sequences; approximately 21% were seen once. Patients were excluded if they had other autoimmune diseases or uncontrolled infections, and likewise if pregnancy or lactation applied. Serum thyroxine and TRAb, along with clinical symptoms, thyroid ultrasound and orbital computed tomography, were what diagnosis relied on.

The sequence was collected from a young woman with stable Graves' hyperthyroidism. Some clones in this sample may be carry-over from other donors' samples. The specimen was peripheral blood. V gene TRBV10-3 combines with J gene TRBJ2-5; D uncertain. The CDR3 region is CAISEREETQYF. The CDR3 DNA reads as TGTGCCATCAGTGAGCGGGAAGAGACCCAGTACTTC.